A single sample gave rise to the 32 T cell receptor beta chains below, sequenced in a study of cytomegalovirus exposure and HLA in healthy donors. Primers: 60 Vbeta forward and 13 Jbeta reverse. Using immunoSEQ multiplex PCR, the repertoire was profiled, and TCRdb retains in-frame clones only, with some absent. The data show some 140,000 clones, under 80% seen once. The sequencing sample was made of PBMCs. Receptors originate from a man younger than 35 in good health and CMV-seropositive.

Remarks on this clone: The same CDR3 also results from other DNA sequences found in this sample. J is TRBJ2-5 and V is TRBV10-1, with a possible D match to TRBD2 (7 bases). Trimming removed 5 bases from V and 1 base from J, with 11 bases in between. This CDR3 is built from 14 residues. Germline V gene data show CDR1 as WNHNN and CDR2 as SYGVQD (reference sequence). The CDR3 spells CASSPGGPQETQYF. The DNA for the CDR3 is TGCGCCAGCAGTCCGGGGGGCCCCCAAGAGACCCAGTACTTC.

Concerning this clone: Other nucleotide sequences in the sample specify the same CDR3. The chain links TRBV6-5 to TRBJ2-3; a weak D match, TRBD1 (6 bases). CDR1 is MNHEY and CDR2 is SVGAGI in the germline V gene. This CDR3 has 11 residues. The V and J ends lost 6 bases and 6 bases respectively, with 7 bases between them. The CDR3 loop is CASRQGDTQYF. CDR3 nucleotide sequence: TGTGCCAGCAGGCAGGGGGATACGCAGTATTTT.

The chain couples TRBV7-3 to TRBJ2-3; 9 positions match TRBD2. V shed 5 bases and J 11 bases; nucleotides not matched to a gene: 11. The germline V gene encodes CDR1 SGHTA and CDR2 FQGTGA. The CDR3 runs to 14 residues. The CDR3, as DNA: TGTGCCAGCAGCGCCGGGACTAGCAGAGTGGGGCAGTATTTT. Translation gives CASSAGTSRVGQYF. Full variable domain (remainder filled in from reference TRBV7-3 and TRBJ2-3): GAGVSQTPSNKVTEKGKYVELRCDPISGHTALYWYRQSLGQGPEFLIYFQGTGAADDSGLPNDRFFAVRPEGSVSTLKIQRTERGDSAVYLCASSAGTSRVGQYFGPGTRLTVL.

The genes are TRBV2 and TRBJ1-2; 10 bases agree with TRBD1. This CDR3 comprises 16 residues. Germline V gene data show CDR1 as SNHLY and CDR2 as FYNNEI. Trimming took 6 bases from V and 8 from J; bases not matched to a gene: 15. Here the CDR3 reads CASSRDRGRVIGGYTF. The CDR3, as DNA: TGTGCCAGCAGCCGGGACAGGGGCCGAGTAATCGGGGGCTACACCTTC.

The chain employs TRBV30 and TRBJ2-5, with a possible D match to TRBD1 (6 bases). The germline V gene has CDR1 GTSNPN and CDR2 SVGIG (reference sequence). Between the trimmed V and J ends, which lost 5 bases and 5 bases, there was a span of 21 bases. This CDR3 contains 15 residues. As DNA, the CDR3 is TGTGCCTGGGCCCCGATGGGGGCGGACGGGGAGACCCAGTACTTC. It translates to CAWAPMGADGETQYF.

The chain combines TRBV7-9 with TRBJ1-4, with 8 bases lining up with TRBD1. The CDR3 consists of 12 residues. Germline CDR1 SEHNR, CDR2 FQNEAQ (reference sequence). The J segment lost 13 bases and the V segment lost 4 bases, leaving 5 bases of the junction unmatched. The chain's CDR3 is CASSSDRGGLFF. In DNA, the CDR3 is TGTGCCAGCAGCTCTGACAGGGGAGGACTGTTTTTT.

This chain uses TRBV19 with TRBJ2-7, with D tentatively TRBD1 (5 bases). Germline V lookup: CDR1 LNHDA, CDR2 SQIVND (reference sequence). Trimming removed 5 bases from V and 4 bases from J, with 15 bases in between. The CDR3 has 14 amino acids. The CDR3 nucleotides are TGTGCCAGTAGTTACATAGGGGTGGGTTACGAGCAGTACTTC. Its protein product is CASSYIGVGYEQYF. Combining the CDR3 with reference TRBV19 and TRBJ2-7 gives the whole variable domain DGGITQSPKYLFRKEGQNVTLSCEQNLNHDAMYWYRQDPGQGLRLIYYSQIVNDFQKGDIAEGYSVSREKKESFPLTVTSAQKNPTAFYLCASSYIGVGYEQYFGPGTRLTVT.

This clone has just one count. This sequence joins TRBV25-1 and TRBJ2-1; 8 nucleotides agree with TRBD2. J lost 8 bases, V lost 3 bases, and 9 bases had no gene match. Germline-derived CDR1 and CDR2 are MGHDK and SYGVNS. The CDR3 totals 15 residues. The CDR3 sequence: CASSDFGGGSDEQFF. CDR3 nucleotide sequence: TGTGCCAGCAGTGATTTCGGGGGGGGATCGGATGAGCAGTTCTTC.

The genes are TRBV5-1 and TRBJ2-1; D perhaps matches TRBD2 (7 bases). The CDR3 runs 15 residues. With 0 bases removed from V and 7 bases from J, the gap between germline ends came to 14 bases. Germline CDR1 SGHRS, CDR2 YFSETQ. Written as DNA, the CDR3 is TGCGCCAGCAGCTTGGAGGCGGGGGCTTGGAATGAGCAGTTCTTC. Protein: CASSLEAGAWNEQFF.

This chain links TRBV7-8 with TRBJ2-2; TRBD2 might be the D (6 bases). This CDR3 comprises 15 residues. The ends were cut back, 0 bases at V and 1 base at J, with 6 bases in the middle. Germline CDR1 and CDR2: SGHVS and FQNEAQ. The CDR3 DNA is TGTGCCAGCAGCTTAGCGGAGGGGAACACCGGGGAGCTGTTTTTT. It is translated as CASSLAEGNTGELFF.

The chain carries TRBV6-4 and TRBJ2-3; 8 bases fit TRBD2. The CDR3 totals 14 residues. Unmatched junction bases numbered 2, after V lost 4 bases and J lost 2 bases. CDR1 and CDR2 from the germline V gene are MRHNA and SNTAGT. The CDR3 nucleotides read TGTGCCAGCAGTGCGGGGGGGCACACAGATACGCAGTATTTT. This gives the protein CASSAGGHTDTQYF.

The rearrangement joins TRBV29-1 to TRBJ1-5; no clear D. Trimming left V 5 bases short and J 2 bases short, with 7 bases between. Germline values: CDR1 SQVTM, CDR2 ANQGSEA. This CDR3 is built from 12 residues. The CDR3 is CSVRQGNQPQHF. The CDR3, as DNA: TGCAGCGTTCGGCAGGGCAATCAGCCCCAGCATTTT.

The chain employs TRBV6-7 and TRBJ1-5, with no clear D. TRBV6-7 is flagged as an ORF with uncertain function. The germline V and J ends were trimmed by 7 bases and 3 bases, with 4 bases remaining between them. The CDR3 is 11 amino acids. CDR3 loop: CASINNQPQHF. The CDR3 DNA reads as TGTGCCAGCATTAACAATCAGCCCCAGCATTTT.

The rearrangement joins TRBV4-2 to TRBJ2-7; D remains ambiguous. V lost 0 bases and J lost 1, with 4 bases in between. Germline V gene sequence: CDR1 LGHNA, CDR2 YNFKEQ. The CDR3 loop spans 13 amino acids. The CDR3 spells CASSQDMSYEQYF. The CDR3 DNA reads as TGTGCCAGCAGCCAAGATATGTCCTACGAGCAGTACTTC.

This chain connects TRBV30 to TRBJ2-7; D not resolved. This CDR3 has 15 amino acids. Germline CDR1 and CDR2: GTSNPN and SVGIG (reference sequence). V was pared by 0 bases and J by 0 bases, with 12 bases between. The CDR3 region has the DNA TGTGCCTGGAGTGTACCGTCACGGAGCTCCTACGAGCAGTACTTC. Protein sequence: CAWSVPSRSSYEQYF.

The V call is TRBV18, the J call TRBJ1-5; 7 bases line up with TRBD1. CDR1 and CDR2 (germline): KGHSH, LQKENI. The CDR3 has 19 residues. Trimming at V came to 3 bases and at J to 0 bases, leaving 14 bases not matched to a gene. The CDR3, as DNA: TGTGCCAGCTCACCCCGTGGAATTAACAGGGGCGGTAGCAATCAGCCCCAGCATTTT. Its translation is CASSPRGINRGGSNQPQHF.

This rearrangement joins TRBV2 to TRBJ1-2; D ambiguous. The CDR3 consists of 14 residues. V was shortened by 8 bases and J by 2 bases, with 15 bases between the two germline ends. From germline, CDR1 is SNHLY and CDR2 FYNNEI. CDR3 coding DNA: TGTGCCAGCTCCGGGAGCGCTAGGAACTATGGCTACACCTTC. This codes for CASSGSARNYGYTF.

J is TRBJ2-7 and V is TRBV7-9, with 12 positions matching TRBD1. Germline CDR1 is SEHNR and CDR2 is FQNEAQ (reference sequence). CDR3 size: 19 residues. V lost 6 bases, J lost 4 bases, and 19 bases stayed unmatched. The CDR3 sequence: CASRGVIQTQGQGAYEQYF. The CDR3 DNA reads as TGTGCCAGCAGAGGGGTGATCCAGACACAGGGACAGGGGGCGTACGAGCAGTACTTC.

The chain couples TRBV28 to TRBJ2-7; 12 bases line up with TRBD1. The CDR3 runs 19 residues. V shed 6 bases, J shed 5 bases, and the junction held 20 bases outside the gene matches. The germline V gene encodes CDR1 MDHEN and CDR2 SYDVKM. CDR3 DNA sequence: TGTGCCAGCAGAAAACCATTGCAGAGACCGGGACAGGGGGCGGACGAGCAGTACTTC. As protein: CASRKPLQRPGQGADEQYF. Together with reference TRBV28 and TRBJ2-7, the CDR3 gives the full variable domain: DVKVTQSSRYLVKRTGEKVFLECVQDMDHENMFWYRQDPGLGLRLIYFSYDVKMKEKGDIPEGYSVSREKKERFSLILESASTNQTSMYLCASRKPLQRPGQGADEQYFGPGTRLTVT.

The rearrangement joins TRBV29-1 to TRBJ2-1; D might be TRBD2 (6 bases). Germline assignment: CDR1 SQVTM and CDR2 ANQGSEA. Trimming stripped 2 bases from V and 12 bases from J, with 8 bases between. This CDR3 is built from 10 residues. The CDR3 loop is CSVEFGGQFF. The DNA for the CDR3 is TGCAGCGTTGAATTCGGGGGGCAGTTCTTC.

This chain connects TRBV6-1 to TRBJ2-7; D is perhaps TRBD1 (6 bases). V was pared by 4 bases and J by 2 bases, with 12 bases between. CDR3 length equals 14 residues. Germline V gene data show CDR1 as MNHNS and CDR2 as SASEGT. CDR3 in amino acids: CASSVTTGPYEQYF. The DNA of the CDR3 is TGTGCCAGCAGTGTCACCACAGGGCCCTACGAGCAGTACTTC.

This clone has only one observation. The chain is built from TRBV5-4 and TRBJ2-2, with TRBD2 as a possible D gene (5 bases). CDR3 size: 15 residues. Looked up from germline, CDR1 is SGHNT and CDR2 is YYREEE (reference sequence). V lost 2 bases and J lost 5, with 13 bases in between. DNA of the CDR3: TGTGCCAGCAGCTTAGTGGGAGTACTTACCGGGGAGCTGTTTTTT. This gives the protein CASSLVGVLTGELFF.

The chain recombines TRBV11-1 with TRBJ2-7; TRBD2 aligns across 9 bases. The junction had 6 bases not matched to a gene; V was cut back by 5 bases and J by 4 bases. The CDR3 has 14 residues. Germline V gene data show CDR1 as SGHAT and CDR2 as FQDESV (reference sequence). The CDR3 DNA reads as TGTGCCAGCAGCCTTCTAGCGGGATTTTACGAGCAGTACTTC. Translating gives CASSLLAGFYEQYF.

The chain combines TRBV30 with TRBJ2-3; TRBD2 agrees at 14 bases. Trimming at V came to 4 bases and at J to 4 bases, leaving 7 bases not matched to a gene. This CDR3 comprises 16 residues. CDR1 is GTSNPN and CDR2 is SVGIG in the germline V gene (reference sequence). The CDR3 protein is CAWMGLAGVSPDTQYF. The CDR3 nucleotides are TGTGCCTGGATGGGACTAGCGGGAGTATCCCCAGATACGCAGTATTTT.

The gene calls are TRBV28 and TRBJ1-5; D might be TRBD1 (6 bases). Trimming pared 5 bases from V and 3 bases from J, leaving 14 bases between. Looked up from germline, CDR1 is MDHEN and CDR2 is SYDVKM. The CDR3 extends over 15 amino acids. Here the CDR3 DNA reads TGTGCCAGCAGTACCCTGGACAGACTCAATCAGCCCCAGCATTTT. Translating gives CASSTLDRLNQPQHF.

The chain recombines TRBV4-1 with TRBJ2-1, with TRBD2 identical over 8 bases. Losses at the gene ends were 3 bases for V and 15 bases for J; bases not matched to a gene: 10. This CDR3 contains 13 residues. Germline lookup yields CDR1 MGHRA and CDR2 YSYEKL. CDR3 DNA: TGCGCCAGCAGCCACTCCCCCAAGCGGGAGTGGTTCTTC. Its translation: CASSHSPKREWFF.

The V gene is TRBV14, the J gene TRBJ1-5; TRBD1 might be the D (5 bases). Germline V gives CDR1 SGHDN, CDR2 FVKESK. Trimming cost V 3 bases and J 6 bases, with 12 bases left between them. The CDR3 length is 14 residues. The CDR3 loop reads CASSQSGNSQPQHF. CDR3 DNA: TGTGCCAGCAGCCAGTCAGGGAATTCTCAGCCCCAGCATTTT.

With respect to this clone: The junction shows a germline mismatch at one end, possibly a read error. This rearrangement joins TRBV6-4 to TRBJ2-7, with D possibly being TRBD2 (6 bases). The CDR3 contains 11 residues. CDR1 and CDR2 (germline): MRHNA, SNTAGT. As DNA, the CDR3 is TGTGCCACCCCCCCGGGACTCCCGGGGGACTTC. Its protein product is CATPPGLPGDF.

This rearrangement joins TRBV28 to TRBJ2-1, with TRBD1 matching 9 bases. There are 17 residues in the CDR3. The V segment lost 7 bases and the J segment 8 bases; nucleotides outside the gene matches: 18. Germline CDR1 reads MDHEN; CDR2 reads SYDVKM. The CDR3 is CASMVPTGQGNFDEQFF. The CDR3 bases are TGTGCCAGCATGGTCCCGACGGGACAGGGAAATTTTGATGAGCAGTTCTTC.

The J gene is TRBJ1-1, the V gene TRBV19; D is ambiguous. There are 15 residues in the CDR3. CDR1 is LNHDA and CDR2 is SQIVND in the germline V gene (reference sequence). V shed 3 bases and J shed 1 base, with 12 bases lying between them. As DNA, the CDR3 is TGTGCCAGTAGTATGGGGAGAGTTAAGAACACTGAAGCTTTCTTT. Translated: CASSMGRVKNTEAFF.

This sequence joins TRBV23-1 and TRBJ2-1; 7 positions match TRBD2. TRBV23-1 is annotated as an ORF whose role is uncertain. Unmatched junction bases numbered 13, after V lost 10 bases and J lost 10 bases. The CDR3 sequence is 13 residues long. CDR3 loop: CATLNRAGNEQFF. Here the CDR3 DNA reads TGCGCCACACTTAATAGAGCGGGGAACGAGCAGTTCTTC.

The chain has TRBV5-1 and TRBJ2-3; the D is unclear. Germline V gives CDR1 SGHRS, CDR2 YFSETQ. Trimming stripped 0 bases from V and 6 bases from J, with 5 bases between. The length of the CDR3 is 12 residues. CDR3 residues: CASSLGVDTQYF. The CDR3 region has the DNA TGCGCCAGCAGCTTGGGCGTCGATACGCAGTATTTT.